Each of the 21 T cell receptor beta chains below was sequenced from the same sample in a study of blood T cell repertoires in COVID-19 (TCRdb year 2020). The receptor library was made with the immunoSEQ multiplex PCR assay. TCRdb holds this immuneACCESS table with in-frame rearrangements only. Some clones are missing; in checked studies, unresolved V genes explain under half, and the rest has no known cause. The sample table contains under 100,000 clones; only one count was recorded for around 90% of them. Of the sample, roughly 15% falls within the top ten clones. Sequencing was done on a sample of peripheral blood. These receptors were collected from a male donor with acute or convalescent COVID-19.

This chain links TRBV5-5 with TRBJ2-3; 9 nucleotides agree with TRBD2. The CDR3 has 17 residues. Losses at the gene ends were 0 bases for V and 5 bases for J; bases not matched to a gene: 10. From germline, CDR1 is SGHKS and CDR2 YYEKEE (reference sequence). CDR3 sequence reads: CASSLVVNSGGRDTQYF. For the CDR3, the DNA is TGTGCCAGCAGCTTGGTGGTGAATAGCGGGGGCCGAGATACGCAGTATTTT.

The table lists this clone with a count of one. The V gene is TRBV7-9, the J gene TRBJ2-1; 10 bases are a match to TRBD2. The V gene end was trimmed by 5 bases and the J gene end by 3 bases; junction bases not matched to a gene: 10. Per the germline V gene, CDR1 is SEHNR and CDR2 is FQNEAQ (reference sequence). The CDR3 covers 17 residues. CDR3 nucleotide sequence: TGTGCCAGCAGCCGCGCCGGGTCTAGCGGGGGCTACAATGAGCAGTTCTTC. It translates to CASSRAGSSGGYNEQFF.

This chain joins TRBV6-5 and TRBJ1-5, with 9 bases aligning to TRBD1. CDR3 size: 15 residues. The junction had 10 bases not matched to a gene; V was cut back by 6 bases and J by 7 bases. The V gene's germline CDR1 is MNHEY and CDR2 SVGAGI. In DNA, the CDR3 is TGTGCCAGCAGCAGGACAGGGGTCCAGGGGCAGCCCCAGCATTTT. Encoded protein: CASSRTGVQGQPQHF.

The chain uses TRBV19 and TRBJ2-1, with 15 bases identical to TRBD2. Trimming at V came to 2 bases and at J to 10 bases, leaving 15 bases not matched to a gene. Germline CDR1 and CDR2: LNHDA and SQIVND (reference sequence). The CDR3 covers 19 residues. For the CDR3, the DNA is TGTGCCAGTAGTATACCTCGAACGGCCGGACTAGCGGGGGGGCTGGAGCAGTTCTTC. Translation: CASSIPRTAGLAGGLEQFF.

The chain is built from TRBV6-6 and TRBJ2-7; 7 bases are shared with TRBD2. V lost 3 bases and J lost 2; bases outside the gene matches: 10. Germline loops: CDR1 MNHNY, CDR2 SVGAGI (reference sequence). CDR3 size: 16 residues. CDR3 protein: CASSYSGGGFTYEQYF. CDR3 bases: TGTGCCAGCAGTTATTCTGGGGGGGGATTTACCTACGAGCAGTACTTC.

The chain links TRBV5-4 to TRBJ2-5; TRBD2 matches at 14 bases. Germline assignment: CDR1 SGHNT and CDR2 YYREEE (reference sequence). This CDR3 spans 15 amino acids. Unmatched junction bases numbered 3, after V lost 3 bases and J lost 5 bases. The CDR3 nucleotides are TGTGCCAGCAGCTCGACTAGCGGGGGGGAGGAGACCCAGTACTTC. Residues: CASSSTSGGEETQYF.

The chain joins TRBV3-1 (or the pseudogene TRBV3-2) to TRBJ2-2; the match to TRBD1 covers 8 bases. Germline CDR1 and CDR2: LGHDT and YNNKEL (reference sequence). Trimming at V came to 1 base and at J to 5 bases, leaving 0 bases not matched to a gene. This CDR3 contains 14 residues. The CDR3 region is CASSQGTGTGELFF. The CDR3 DNA is TGTGCCAGCAGCCAAGGGACAGGGACCGGGGAGCTGTTTTTT.

The chain couples TRBV5-1 to TRBJ2-5; 12 bases agree with TRBD2. From germline, CDR1 is SGHRS and CDR2 YFSETQ. The CDR3 runs to 14 residues. Trimming at V came to 5 bases and at J to 7 bases, leaving 6 bases not matched to a gene. The CDR3 coding sequence is TGCGCCAGCAGGGGTACTAGCGGGGGGACGACCCAGTACTTC. This translates into CASRGTSGGTTQYF.

The chain links TRBV5-5 to TRBJ2-2; a possible D gene is TRBD2 (7 bases). Germline values: CDR1 SGHKS, CDR2 YYEKEE (reference sequence). The CDR3 sequence is 16 residues long. Trimming removed 0 bases from V and 3 bases from J, with 12 bases in between. The CDR3 bases are TGTGCCAGCAGCTTGGTTGCGGGGGCGGACACCGGGGAGCTGTTTTTT. This encodes CASSLVAGADTGELFF.

CDR3 amino acids: CASSSEVGHLRNEQFF. The CDR3 coding sequence is TGTGCCAGCAGTTCCGAGGTAGGACACCTAAGGAATGAGCAGTTCTTC. The chain employs TRBV14 and TRBJ2-1, with a tentative D call TRBD1 (5 bases). This CDR3 is built from 16 residues. Germline assignment: CDR1 SGHDN and CDR2 FVKESK. Deletions cut 6 bases from V and 7 bases from J, with 22 bases between.

The genes are TRBV18 and TRBJ2-5, with 7 bases that match TRBD2. The CDR3 loop spans 15 amino acids. Germline loops: CDR1 KGHSH, CDR2 LQKENI. V shed 0 bases, J shed 2 bases, and the junction held 3 bases outside the gene matches. Here the CDR3 reads CASSPPGGKQETQYF. In nucleotides, the CDR3 is TGTGCCAGCTCACCACCGGGGGGGAAACAAGAGACCCAGTACTTC.

This chain joins TRBV5-1 and TRBJ2-7, with D perhaps TRBD1 (5 bases). Germline-derived CDR1 and CDR2 are SGHRS and YFSETQ. The CDR3 length is 14 residues. V gave up 3 bases and J gave up 2 bases, with 12 bases separating them. The CDR3 is CASSWKVRAYEQYF. CDR3 in DNA: TGCGCCAGCAGCTGGAAGGTCAGGGCCTACGAGCAGTACTTC. The whole variable domain, filled in from reference TRBV5-1 and TRBJ2-7, reads KAGVTQTPRYLIKTRGQQVTLSCSPISGHRSVSWYQQTPGQGLQFLFEYFSETQRNKGNFPGRFSGRQFSNSRSEMNVSTLELGDSALYLCASSWKVRAYEQYFGPGTRLTVT.

The chain has TRBV6-5 and TRBJ1-1; 9 bases map to TRBD1. The germline gives CDR1 MNHEY, CDR2 SVGAGI. This CDR3 spans 14 amino acids. Germline trimming cut 6 bases from V and 5 bases from J; bases unmatched to any gene: 7. CDR3 coding DNA: TGTGCCAGCAGGAACAGGGGGCGGGGAACTGAAGCTTTCTTT. Amino acid sequence: CASRNRGRGTEAFF.

V usage is TRBV19 and J usage is TRBJ1-1; D may be TRBD1 (5 bases). V was pared by 6 bases and J by 0 bases, with 17 bases between. The CDR3 runs 16 residues. Germline values: CDR1 LNHDA, CDR2 SQIVND (reference sequence). CDR3 amino acids: CASRGPGTLVNTEAFF. The CDR3 coding sequence is TGTGCCAGTAGGGGCCCGGGGACTTTAGTGAACACTGAAGCTTTCTTT.

This rearrangement joins TRBV21-1 to TRBJ1-3. TRBV21-1 is flagged as a pseudogene. This CDR3 has 18 residues. CDR3 bases: TGTGCCAGCAGCAAAACCAAAGTCGATCGGACTTCTGGAAACACCATATATTTT. Protein: CASSKTKVDRTSGNTIYF.

This clone has more than one count but fewer than ten. The chain is built from TRBV6-6 and TRBJ2-2; a weak D match, TRBD1 (5 bases). V was trimmed by 2 bases and J by 5 bases, leaving 9 bases between them. This CDR3 region has 14 residues. The V gene's germline CDR1 is MNHNY and CDR2 SVGAGI (reference sequence). This CDR3 reads CASSYIQGTGELFF. The CDR3 nucleotides are TGTGCCAGCAGTTACATCCAGGGTACCGGGGAGCTGTTTTTT.

This clone has only one observation. J is TRBJ1-1 and V is TRBV7-2; TRBD1 matches 7 bases. Unmatched junction bases numbered 7, after V lost 5 bases and J lost 4 bases. The germline V gene encodes CDR1 SGHTA and CDR2 FQGNSA. This CDR3 has 14 residues. Here the CDR3 reads CASSPRQGGTEAFF. DNA of the CDR3: TGTGCCAGCAGCCCCAGACAGGGAGGCACTGAAGCTTTCTTT. Full variable domain (missing parts from reference TRBV7-2 and TRBJ1-1): GAGVSQSPSNKVTEKGKDVELRCDPISGHTALYWYRQSLGQGLEFLIYFQGNSAPDKSGLPSDRFSAERTGGSVSTLTIQRTQQEDSAVYLCASSPRQGGTEAFFGQGTRLTVV.

The CDR3: CASSQATSGGPQETQYF. The DNA of the CDR3 is TGTGCCAGCAGCCAGGCGACTAGCGGGGGGCCGCAAGAGACCCAGTACTTC. The chain couples TRBV4-2 to TRBJ2-5; 13 nucleotides align to TRBD2. Germline V gene sequence: CDR1 LGHNA, CDR2 YNFKEQ. Unmatched junction bases numbered 6, after V lost 3 bases and J lost 2 bases. The CDR3 loop spans 17 amino acids.

The chain links TRBV7-9 to TRBJ2-2; 9 positions agree with TRBD1. The CDR3 covers 16 residues. Unmatched junction bases numbered 9, after V lost 5 bases and J lost 5 bases. Germline CDR1 is SEHNR and CDR2 is FQNEAQ (reference sequence). In nucleotides, the CDR3 is TGTGCCAGCAGCACAAGGACAGGGGTGAGGACCGGGGAGCTGTTTTTT. Translation gives CASSTRTGVRTGELFF. Supplemented by reference TRBV7-9 and TRBJ2-2, the full variable domain reads DTGVSQNPRHKITKRGQNVTFRCDPISEHNRLYWYRQTLGQGPEFLTYFQNEAQLEKSRLLSDRFSAERPKGSFSTLEIQRTEQGDSAMYLCASSTRTGVRTGELFFGEGSRLTVL.

V and J are TRBV9 and TRBJ2-6, with D possibly being TRBD1 (6 bases). Trimming took off 3 bases at V and 0 bases at J, with 19 bases between the two ends. This CDR3 has 19 residues. Germline CDR1 SGDLS, CDR2 YYNGEE. The CDR3 loop is CASSASPRQAYSGANVLTF. The DNA of the CDR3 is TGTGCCAGCAGCGCCAGTCCGAGACAGGCTTACTCTGGGGCCAACGTCCTGACTTTC.

The gene calls are TRBV18 and TRBJ1-2; 8 bases agree with TRBD1. CDR1 is KGHSH, CDR2 LQKENI, per germline. Germline trimming cut 3 bases from V and 3 bases from J; bases unmatched to any gene: 3. CDR3 length: 14 amino acids. CDR3 sequence (DNA): TGTGCCAGCTCACCGCAACAGGGGGACTATGGCTACACCTTC. Protein sequence: CASSPQQGDYGYTF.